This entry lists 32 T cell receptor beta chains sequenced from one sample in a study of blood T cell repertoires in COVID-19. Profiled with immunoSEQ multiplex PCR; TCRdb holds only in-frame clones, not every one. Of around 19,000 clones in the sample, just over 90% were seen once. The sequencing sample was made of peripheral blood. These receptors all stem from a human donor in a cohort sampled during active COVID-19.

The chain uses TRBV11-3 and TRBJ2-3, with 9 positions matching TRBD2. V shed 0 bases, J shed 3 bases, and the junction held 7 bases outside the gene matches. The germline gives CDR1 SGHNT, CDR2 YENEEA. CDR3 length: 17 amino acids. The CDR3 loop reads CASSLERGAGGTDTQYF. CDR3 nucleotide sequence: TGTGCCAGCAGCTTAGAGCGTGGAGCGGGGGGTACAGATACGCAGTATTTT.

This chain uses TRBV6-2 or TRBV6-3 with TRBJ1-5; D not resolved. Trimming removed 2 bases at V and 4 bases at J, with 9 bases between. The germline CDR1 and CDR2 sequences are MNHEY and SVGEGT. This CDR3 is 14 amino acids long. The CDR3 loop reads CASSYPSRNQPQHF. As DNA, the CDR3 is TGTGCCAGCAGTTACCCTTCACGGAATCAGCCCCAGCATTTT.

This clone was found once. CDR3 residues: CASSVATAGGTDTQYF. CDR3 DNA: TGTGCCAGCAGCGTAGCTACGGCAGGCGGCACAGATACGCAGTATTTT. V is TRBV9 and J is TRBJ2-3; D gene uncertain. This CDR3 comprises 16 residues. V lost 0 bases, J lost 1 base, and 12 bases lay in between. From germline, CDR1 is SGDLS and CDR2 YYNGEE.

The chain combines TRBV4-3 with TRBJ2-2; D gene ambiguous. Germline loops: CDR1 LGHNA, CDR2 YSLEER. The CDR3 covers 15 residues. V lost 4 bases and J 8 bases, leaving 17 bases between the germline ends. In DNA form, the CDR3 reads TGCGCCAGCAGCCCGGCGGAGTTTCCTCCGGGGGAGCTGTTTTTT. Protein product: CASSPAEFPPGELFF.

In DNA form, the CDR3 reads TGTGCCGCCGGGGGGACTAGCGGGAGAGGTGAGCAGTTCTTC. It specifies CAAGGTSGRGEQFF. J is TRBJ2-1 and V is TRBV10-3; 14 nucleotides agree with TRBD2. Germline CDR1 reads ENHRY; CDR2 reads SYGVKD. The CDR3 contains 14 residues. V dropped 11 bases and J dropped 9; count of bases not matched to a gene: 9.

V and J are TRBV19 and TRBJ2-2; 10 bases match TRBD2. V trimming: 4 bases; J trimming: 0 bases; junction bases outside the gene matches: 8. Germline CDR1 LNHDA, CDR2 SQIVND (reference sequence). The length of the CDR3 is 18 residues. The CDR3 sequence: CASSRIASGGSNTGELFF. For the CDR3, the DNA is TGTGCCAGTAGTAGAATAGCTAGCGGGGGATCGAACACCGGGGAGCTGTTTTTT.

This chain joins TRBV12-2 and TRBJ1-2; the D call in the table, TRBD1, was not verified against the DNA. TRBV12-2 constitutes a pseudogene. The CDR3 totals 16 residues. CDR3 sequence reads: CASRLVRTESCYGYTF. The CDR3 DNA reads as TGTGCAAGTCGCTTAGTTCGGACAGAAAGCTGCTATGGCTACACCTTC.

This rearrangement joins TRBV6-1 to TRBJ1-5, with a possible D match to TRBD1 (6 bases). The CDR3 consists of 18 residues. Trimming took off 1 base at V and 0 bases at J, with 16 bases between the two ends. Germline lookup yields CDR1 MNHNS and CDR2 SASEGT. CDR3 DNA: TGTGCCAGCAGTGAAGTTCTCGGGGCAGGGGTTAGCAATCAGCCCCAGCATTTT. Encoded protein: CASSEVLGAGVSNQPQHF.

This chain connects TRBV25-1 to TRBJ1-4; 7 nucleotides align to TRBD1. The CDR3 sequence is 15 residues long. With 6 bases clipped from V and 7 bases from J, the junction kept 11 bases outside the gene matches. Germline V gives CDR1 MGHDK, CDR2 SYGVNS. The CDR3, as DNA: TGTGCCAGCAGCCCTACAGGGCAGGGGGGTGAAAAACTGTTTTTT. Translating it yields CASSPTGQGGEKLFF.

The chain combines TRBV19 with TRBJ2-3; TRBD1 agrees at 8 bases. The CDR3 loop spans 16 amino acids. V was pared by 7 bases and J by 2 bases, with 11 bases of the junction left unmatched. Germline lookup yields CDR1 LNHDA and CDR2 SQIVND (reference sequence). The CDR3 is CASTLPGQGVTDTQYF. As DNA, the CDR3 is TGTGCCAGTACCCTACCCGGACAGGGAGTCACAGATACGCAGTATTTT.

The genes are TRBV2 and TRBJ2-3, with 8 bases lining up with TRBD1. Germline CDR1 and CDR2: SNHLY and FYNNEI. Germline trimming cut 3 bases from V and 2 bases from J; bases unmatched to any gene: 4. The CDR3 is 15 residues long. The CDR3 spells CASSDRGLDTDTQYF. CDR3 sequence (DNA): TGTGCCAGCAGTGACAGGGGGCTGGACACAGATACGCAGTATTTT.

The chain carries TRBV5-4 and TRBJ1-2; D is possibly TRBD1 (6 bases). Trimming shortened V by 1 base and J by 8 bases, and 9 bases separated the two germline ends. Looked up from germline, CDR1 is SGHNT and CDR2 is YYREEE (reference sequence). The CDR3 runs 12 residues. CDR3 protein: CASSLTGIGYTF. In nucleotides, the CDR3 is TGTGCCAGCAGCTTGACAGGGATCGGCTACACCTTC.

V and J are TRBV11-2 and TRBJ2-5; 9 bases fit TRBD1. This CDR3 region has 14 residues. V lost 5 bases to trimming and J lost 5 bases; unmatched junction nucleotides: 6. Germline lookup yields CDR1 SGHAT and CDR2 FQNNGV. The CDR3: CASSTTGGEETQYF. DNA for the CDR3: TGTGCCAGCAGCACCACAGGGGGCGAGGAGACCCAGTACTTC.

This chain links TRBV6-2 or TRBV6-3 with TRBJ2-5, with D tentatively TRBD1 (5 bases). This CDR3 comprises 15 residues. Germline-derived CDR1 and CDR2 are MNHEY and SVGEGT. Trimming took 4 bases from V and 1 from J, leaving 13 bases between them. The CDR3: CASSWYQGLQETQYF. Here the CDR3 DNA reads TGTGCCAGCAGTTGGTACCAGGGTCTCCAAGAGACCCAGTACTTC.

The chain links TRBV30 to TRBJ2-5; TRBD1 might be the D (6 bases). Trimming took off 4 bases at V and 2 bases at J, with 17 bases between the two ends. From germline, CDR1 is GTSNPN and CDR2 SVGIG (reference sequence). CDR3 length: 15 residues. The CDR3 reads CAWKKAGVPQETQYF. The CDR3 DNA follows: TGTGCCTGGAAAAAGGCAGGGGTGCCGCAAGAGACCCAGTACTTC.

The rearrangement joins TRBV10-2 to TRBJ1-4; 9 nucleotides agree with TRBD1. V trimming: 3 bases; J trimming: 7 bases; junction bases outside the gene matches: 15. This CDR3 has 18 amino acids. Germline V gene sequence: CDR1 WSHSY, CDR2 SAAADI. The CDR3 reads CASSDFEQGAPRIEKLFF. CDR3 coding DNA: TGCGCCAGCAGTGATTTCGAACAGGGGGCTCCAAGGATTGAAAAACTGTTTTTT.

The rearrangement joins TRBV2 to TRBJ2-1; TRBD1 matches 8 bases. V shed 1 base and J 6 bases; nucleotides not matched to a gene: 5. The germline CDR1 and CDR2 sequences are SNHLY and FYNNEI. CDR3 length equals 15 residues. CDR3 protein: CASSEGTGKGNEQFF. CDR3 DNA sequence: TGTGCCAGCAGTGAAGGGACAGGGAAGGGCAATGAGCAGTTCTTC.

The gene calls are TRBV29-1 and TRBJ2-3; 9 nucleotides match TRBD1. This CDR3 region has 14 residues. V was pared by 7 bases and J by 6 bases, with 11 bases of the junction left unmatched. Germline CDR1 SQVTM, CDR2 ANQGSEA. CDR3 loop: CSADPGQGGDTQYF. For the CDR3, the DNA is TGCAGCGCGGACCCGGGACAGGGTGGGGATACGCAGTATTTT.

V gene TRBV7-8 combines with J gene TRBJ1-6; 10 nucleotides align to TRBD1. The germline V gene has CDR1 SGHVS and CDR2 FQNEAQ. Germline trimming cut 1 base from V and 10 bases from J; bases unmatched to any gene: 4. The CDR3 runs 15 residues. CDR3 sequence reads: CASSLVGQGGSPLHF. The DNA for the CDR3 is TGTGCCAGCAGCTTAGTAGGACAGGGGGGGTCACCCCTCCACTTT.

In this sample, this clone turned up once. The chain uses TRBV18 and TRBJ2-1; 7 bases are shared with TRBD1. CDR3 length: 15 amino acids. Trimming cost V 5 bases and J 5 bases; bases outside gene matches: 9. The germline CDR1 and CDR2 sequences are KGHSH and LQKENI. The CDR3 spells CASSAQSGQHNEQFF. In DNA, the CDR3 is TGTGCCAGCTCAGCACAATCGGGACAGCACAATGAGCAGTTCTTC.

CDR3: CASSENVRGNEQFF. The CDR3 DNA reads TGCGCCAGCAGTGAGAACGTCAGGGGTAATGAGCAGTTCTTC. The chain has TRBV10-1 and TRBJ2-1, with D possibly TRBD1 on 6 matching bases. Germline-derived CDR1 and CDR2 are WNHNN and SYGVQD (reference sequence). With 2 bases removed from V and 7 bases from J, the gap between germline ends came to 12 bases. This CDR3 contains 14 residues.

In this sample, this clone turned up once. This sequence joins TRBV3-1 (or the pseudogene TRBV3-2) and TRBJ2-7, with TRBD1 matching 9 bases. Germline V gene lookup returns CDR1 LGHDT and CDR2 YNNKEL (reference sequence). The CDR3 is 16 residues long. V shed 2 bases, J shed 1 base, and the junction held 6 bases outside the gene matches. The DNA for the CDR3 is TGTGCCAGCAGCCAATTTGCGGGACAGGGTTCCTACGAGCAGTACTTC. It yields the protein CASSQFAGQGSYEQYF.

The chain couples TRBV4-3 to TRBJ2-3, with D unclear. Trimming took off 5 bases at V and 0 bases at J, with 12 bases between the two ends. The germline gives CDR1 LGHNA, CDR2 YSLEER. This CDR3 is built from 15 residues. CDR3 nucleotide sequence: TGCGCCAGCAGCGCTACGATGGAGAGCACAGATACGCAGTATTTT. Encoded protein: CASSATMESTDTQYF.

The CDR3 DNA sequence: TGTGCCACCAGCGCCCGGGGGGTTGGCACAGATACGCAGTATTTT. Translated, it gives CATSARGVGTDTQYF. The chain employs TRBV15 and TRBJ2-3; 7 bases line up with TRBD2. The CDR3 sequence is 15 residues long. Losses at the gene ends were 5 bases for V and 1 base for J; bases not matched to a gene: 6. The germline V gene has CDR1 LNHNV and CDR2 YYDKDF (reference sequence).

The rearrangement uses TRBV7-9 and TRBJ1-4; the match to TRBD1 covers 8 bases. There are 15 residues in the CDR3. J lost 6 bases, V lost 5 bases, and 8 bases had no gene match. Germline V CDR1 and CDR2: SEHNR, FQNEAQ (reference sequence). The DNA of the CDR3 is TGTGCCAGCAGCCCCACTACAGGGGGGGATGAAAAACTGTTTTTT. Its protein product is CASSPTTGGDEKLFF.

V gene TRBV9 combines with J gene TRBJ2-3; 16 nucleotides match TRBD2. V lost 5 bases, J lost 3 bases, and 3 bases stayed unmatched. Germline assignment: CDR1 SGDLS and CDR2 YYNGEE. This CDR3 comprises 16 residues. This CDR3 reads CASSGTSGRGTDTQYF. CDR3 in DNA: TGTGCCAGCAGTGGGACTAGCGGGAGGGGAACAGATACGCAGTATTTT.

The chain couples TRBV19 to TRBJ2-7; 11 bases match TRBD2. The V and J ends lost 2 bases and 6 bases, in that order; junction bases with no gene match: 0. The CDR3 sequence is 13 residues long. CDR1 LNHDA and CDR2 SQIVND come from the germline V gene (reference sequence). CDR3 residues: CASSITSGSEQYF. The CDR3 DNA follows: TGTGCCAGTAGTATAACTAGCGGGAGCGAGCAGTACTTC.

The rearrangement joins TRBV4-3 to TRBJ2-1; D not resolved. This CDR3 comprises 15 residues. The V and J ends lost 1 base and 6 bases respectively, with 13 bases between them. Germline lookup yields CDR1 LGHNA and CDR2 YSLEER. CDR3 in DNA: TGCGCCAGCAGCCAAGTTCTAGACTTAGGCAATGAGCAGTTCTTC. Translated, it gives CASSQVLDLGNEQFF.

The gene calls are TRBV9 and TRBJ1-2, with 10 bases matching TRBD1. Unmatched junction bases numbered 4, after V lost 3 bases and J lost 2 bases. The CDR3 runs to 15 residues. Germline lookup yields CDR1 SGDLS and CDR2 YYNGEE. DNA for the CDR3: TGTGCCAGCAGCGGTGGGACAGGGGTGAACTATGGCTACACCTTC. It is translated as CASSGGTGVNYGYTF.

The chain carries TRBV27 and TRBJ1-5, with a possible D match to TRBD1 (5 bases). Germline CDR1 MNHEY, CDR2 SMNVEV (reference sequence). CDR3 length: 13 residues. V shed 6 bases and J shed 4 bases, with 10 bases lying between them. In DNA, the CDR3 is TGTGCCAGCAGGGGGGGGGTGAATCAGCCCCAGCATTTT. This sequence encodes CASRGGVNQPQHF.

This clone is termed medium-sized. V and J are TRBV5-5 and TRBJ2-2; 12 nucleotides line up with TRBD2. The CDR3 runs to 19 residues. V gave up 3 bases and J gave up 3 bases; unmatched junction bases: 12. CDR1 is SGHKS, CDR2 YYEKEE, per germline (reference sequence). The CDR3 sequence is CASSSSVGTSGYHTGELFF. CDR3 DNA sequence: TGTGCCAGCAGCTCCTCGGTGGGGACTAGCGGGTATCACACCGGGGAGCTGTTTTTT.

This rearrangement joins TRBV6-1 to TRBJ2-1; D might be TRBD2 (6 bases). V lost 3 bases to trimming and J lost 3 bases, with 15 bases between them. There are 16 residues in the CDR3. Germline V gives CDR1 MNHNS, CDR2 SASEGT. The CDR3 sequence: CASSEFTSSIYNEQFF. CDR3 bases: TGTGCCAGCAGTGAGTTTACTAGCAGTATCTACAATGAGCAGTTCTTC.